This T cell receptor beta chain was documented in a study of identical twins. Study-level points and caveats: Compared with unrelated sharing, twin-shared out-of-frame alpha sequences had more low-probability sequences. Cross-sectional statistical analysis, not tracking of the same donors, underpinned the conclusions.

This CDR3 is built from 13 residues. The V gene lost 4 bases and the J gene lost 3 bases, with 10 bases spanning the gap. In regard to this clonotype: The target antigen is unknown.

TCRdb processed the 5' RACE reads anew with MiXCR; each CDR3 protein has one entry. This sample has about 720,000 distinct CDR3 sequences, with about 20% found just once. These data are also associated with another study on T cells expressing NK-cell markers. That paper states: Dominant NKG2C+ clonotypes made up about 1.0-7.0% of CD8+ T cells in roughly 6 donors. The CD3+CD56-NKG2C+ fraction of a handful of donors was likewise dominated by these clonotypes.

The chain recombines TRBV5-7 with TRBJ2-5, with D unclear. TRBV5-7 is identified as an open reading frame with a role that is uncertain. What was sequenced was PBMCs. The clonotype originates from a woman between 18 and 29 years old in good health. The CDR3 nucleotides are TGTGCCAGCAGCCCCGTGCTAGAAGAGACCCAGTACTTC. It yields the protein CASSPVLEETQYF.